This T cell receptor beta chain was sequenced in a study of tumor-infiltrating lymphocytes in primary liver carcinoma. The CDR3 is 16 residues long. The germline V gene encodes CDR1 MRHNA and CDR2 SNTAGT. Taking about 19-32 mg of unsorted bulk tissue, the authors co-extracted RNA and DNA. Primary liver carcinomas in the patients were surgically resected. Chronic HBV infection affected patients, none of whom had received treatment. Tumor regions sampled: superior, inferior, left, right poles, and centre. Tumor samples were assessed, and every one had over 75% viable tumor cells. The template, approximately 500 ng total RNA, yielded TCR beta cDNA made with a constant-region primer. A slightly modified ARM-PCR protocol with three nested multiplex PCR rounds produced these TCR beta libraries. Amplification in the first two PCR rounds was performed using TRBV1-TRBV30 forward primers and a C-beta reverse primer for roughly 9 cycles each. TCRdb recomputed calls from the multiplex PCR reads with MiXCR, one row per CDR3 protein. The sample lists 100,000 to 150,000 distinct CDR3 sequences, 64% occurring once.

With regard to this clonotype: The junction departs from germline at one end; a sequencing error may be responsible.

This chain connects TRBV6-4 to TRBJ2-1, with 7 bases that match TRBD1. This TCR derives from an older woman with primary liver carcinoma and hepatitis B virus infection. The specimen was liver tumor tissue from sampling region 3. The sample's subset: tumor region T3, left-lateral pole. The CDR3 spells CVSSDSRQGDYNEQFF. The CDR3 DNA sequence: TGTGTCAGCAGTGACTCGAGGCAGGGGGACTACAATGAGCAGTTCTTC.